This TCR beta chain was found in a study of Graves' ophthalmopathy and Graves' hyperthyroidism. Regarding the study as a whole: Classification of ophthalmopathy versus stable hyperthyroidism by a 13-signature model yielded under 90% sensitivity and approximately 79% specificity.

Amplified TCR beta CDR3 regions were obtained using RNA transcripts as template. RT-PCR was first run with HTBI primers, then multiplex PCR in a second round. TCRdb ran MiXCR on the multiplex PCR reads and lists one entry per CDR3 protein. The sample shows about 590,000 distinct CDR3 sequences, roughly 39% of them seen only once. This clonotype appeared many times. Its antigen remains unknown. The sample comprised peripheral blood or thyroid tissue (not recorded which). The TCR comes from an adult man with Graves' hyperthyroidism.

DNA of the CDR3: TGTGCCAGCCGCGCCGTGGTCGACGGGGAGCTGTTTTTT. It translates to CASRAVVDGELFF. The chain recombines TRBV7-6 with TRBJ2-2; unclear D gene. Per the germline V gene, CDR1 is SGHVS and CDR2 is FNYEAQ. V dropped 8 bases and J dropped 7 bases, with 14 bases sitting between them. This CDR3 is 13 amino acids long.